The source of this T cell receptor beta chain is a study of breast tumors, draining lymph nodes, adjacent tissues. General observations from the study: That most tumor T cells come from lymph nodes remained unproven. Luminal-like breast cancer showed significantly higher tumor–nontumor repertoire similarity than basal-like. Most tumor T cells seemingly derive from lymph node, then expand in tumor. Tumors had less TCR diversity than lymph nodes, more than nontumor tissue.

A remark on this clonotype: Its antigen remains unknown.

Germline V CDR1 and CDR2: MGHRA, YSYEKL. The CDR3 contains 16 residues. The V gene end was trimmed by 0 bases and the J gene end by 6 bases; junction bases not matched to a gene: 9. Axillary draining lymph nodes of breast cancer patients supplied the node samples. TCRdb passed the multiplex PCR reads through MiXCR, listing each CDR3 protein once. Of 200,000 to 250,000 distinct CDR3 sequences listed, less than 45% are singletons. The chain links TRBV4-1 to TRBJ2-7; 9 bases fit TRBD2. This clonotype originated in a female donor with breast cancer. Some clones in this sample may be carry-over from other donors' samples. The sample was axillary lymph node tissue. The CDR3 DNA sequence: TGCGCCAGCAGCCAAGATCTGCTAGCGGGAACCTTCGAGCAGTACTTC. It specifies CASSQDLLAGTFEQYF.